This T cell receptor (beta chain) derives from a study of blood T cell repertoires in COVID-19. For the study at large: COVID-19 samples from acute and convalescent phases originated in the United States, Italy and Spain.

Original analysis: Amplification of reference gene primers was used by the study to estimate nucleated cell counts. Method: immunoSEQ multiplex PCR; TCRdb's copy keeps in-frame clones and lacks some. D and trimming were read from the DNA, whereas the V and J calls and clone size are those reported in that table. The sample has 150,000 to 200,000 clones, around four fifths seen once; the top ten hold roughly 11%. This CDR3 comprises 15 residues. Germline V lookup: CDR1 KGHSH, CDR2 LQKENI. Trimming removed 4 bases at V and 1 base at J, with 11 bases between. In this sample, this clone turned up a few times.

Sequencing was done on a sample of peripheral blood. This rearrangement joins TRBV18 to TRBJ2-4, with TRBD2 as a possible D gene (6 bases). This clonotype was obtained from a human donor in a cohort sampled during active COVID-19. The CDR3 DNA is TGTGCCAGCTCACGTCTGGAGGGGGCCAAAAACATTCAGTACTTC. As protein: CASSRLEGAKNIQYF.